This TCR beta chain is drawn from a study of T cell responses to AZD1222 COVID-19 vaccine. Broader study findings: There were vaccine-associated CD4 TCRs across spike, dominant at 160-218 and 743-854. Clonal diversity may have been underestimated in mostly white British donors.

Clones were sequenced by immunoSEQ multiplex PCR, and TCRdb holds only the in-frame ones, with some missing. The sample lists more than 85,000 clones; approximately 88% were seen once. V was trimmed by 0 bases and J by 6 bases, leaving 17 bases between them. Germline loops: CDR1 SGHVS, CDR2 FNYEAQ. This CDR3 has 16 amino acids. Details on this clone: Its cognate antigen is unknown.

The sequence was collected from an adult in good health. The V and J genes are TRBV7-6 and TRBJ1-1; no clear D gene. This specimen consisted of peripheral blood, obtained on day 0 of MenACWY control vaccination. CDR3 loop: CASSLATPGRGSEAFF. DNA for the CDR3: TGTGCCAGCAGCTTAGCGACCCCGGGAAGAGGATCTGAAGCTTTCTTT.